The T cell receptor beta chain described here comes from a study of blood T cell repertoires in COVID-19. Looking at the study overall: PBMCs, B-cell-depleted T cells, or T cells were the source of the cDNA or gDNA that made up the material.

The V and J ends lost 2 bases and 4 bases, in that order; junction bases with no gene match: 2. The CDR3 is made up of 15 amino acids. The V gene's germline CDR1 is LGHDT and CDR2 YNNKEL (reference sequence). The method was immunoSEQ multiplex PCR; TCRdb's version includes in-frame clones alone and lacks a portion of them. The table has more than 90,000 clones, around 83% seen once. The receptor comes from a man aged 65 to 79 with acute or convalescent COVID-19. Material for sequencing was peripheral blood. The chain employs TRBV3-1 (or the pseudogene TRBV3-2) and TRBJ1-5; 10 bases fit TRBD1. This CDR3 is CASSQRTGGNQPQHF. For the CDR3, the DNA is TGTGCCAGCAGCCAAAGGACAGGGGGTAATCAGCCCCAGCATTTT.